Below are 18 T cell receptor beta chains sequenced from a single sample in a study of CD8+ T cells in alopecia areata (dated by TCRdb to the late 2010s). According to the study, the label for this sample's treatment or condition signals: oral pan-JAK inhibitor, 5-10 mg twice daily. Library generation was performed with the immunoSEQ multiplex PCR assay. To provide template for TCR sequencing, every sample had RNA extracted and reverse transcribed into cDNA. What TCRdb holds here is the immuneACCESS table cut down to in-frame rearrangements. Part of the clones is not present; checked against another copy, under half of the missing clones reflect an unresolved V gene, and the others are unexplained. The sample table holds about 250,000 clones, of which 60% were seen once. Around 0.84% of the sample comes from the top ten. The specimen comprised CD4+ T cells sorted from blood, sampled around week 54, from a patient treated with tofacitinib. The receptors originated from a human donor with alopecia areata.

CDR3 sequence: CAWRAAGSGGTEAFF. The CDR3 DNA follows: TGTGCCTGGAGGGCCGCAGGGTCTGGTGGCACTGAAGCTTTCTTT. The chain carries TRBV30 and TRBJ1-1; tentative D call: TRBD1 (5 bases). This CDR3 has 15 amino acids. V lost 3 bases, J lost 4 bases, and 18 bases lay in between. Germline CDR1 reads GTSNPN; CDR2 reads SVGIG (reference sequence). Based on the CDR3 plus reference TRBV30 and TRBJ1-1, the full variable domain is SQTIHQWPATLVQPVGSPLSLECTVEGTSNPNLYWYRQAAGRGLQLLFYSVGIGQISSEVPQNLSASRPQDRQFILSSKKLLLSDSGFYLCAWRAAGSGGTEAFFGQGTRLTVV.

The chain employs TRBV18 and TRBJ1-2, with 8 nucleotides matching TRBD1. The CDR3 consists of 15 residues. From germline, CDR1 is KGHSH and CDR2 LQKENI. With 8 bases clipped from V and 2 bases from J, the junction kept 10 bases outside the gene matches. The CDR3: CASAIGQGGNYGYTF. The CDR3 nucleotides are TGTGCCAGCGCAATTGGACAGGGAGGGAACTATGGCTACACCTTC.

This clone has just a few counts. The chain joins TRBV29-1 to TRBJ2-1; D is uncertain. Trimming took 3 bases from V and 12 from J, leaving 15 bases between them. Germline V gene data show CDR1 as SQVTM and CDR2 as ANQGSEA. The CDR3 consists of 12 residues. The CDR3 protein is CSVESAGFVQFF. Here the CDR3 DNA reads TGCAGCGTTGAGTCAGCCGGTTTCGTGCAGTTCTTC.

The chain links TRBV9 to TRBJ1-2; 8 positions match TRBD1. The germline V gene encodes CDR1 SGDLS and CDR2 YYNGEE. The CDR3 has 15 residues. Losses at the gene ends were 4 bases for V and 4 bases for J; bases not matched to a gene: 9. The CDR3 loop is CASSLNVGTGYGYTF. The CDR3 region has the DNA TGTGCCAGCAGCCTCAATGTAGGGACAGGCTATGGCTACACCTTC.

The rearrangement joins TRBV9 to TRBJ2-3; D ambiguous. Germline V gene sequence: CDR1 SGDLS, CDR2 YYNGEE. CDR3 length equals 15 residues. Trimming cost V 0 bases and J 2 bases, with 10 bases left between them. The CDR3: CASSVGFGLTDTQYF. The CDR3 nucleotides are TGTGCCAGCAGCGTAGGCTTCGGGCTCACAGATACGCAGTATTTT.

About this clone itself: At the DNA level, this CDR3 is encoded by other sequences in the same sample as well. The V and J genes are TRBV30 and TRBJ2-5; possible D gene TRBD2, 6 bases. V lost 0 bases and J lost 4, with 6 bases in between. Germline CDR1 reads GTSNPN; CDR2 reads SVGIG (reference sequence). The CDR3 is 12 residues long. The chain's CDR3 is CAWSVLAETQYF. CDR3 DNA sequence: TGTGCCTGGAGTGTACTAGCAGAGACCCAGTACTTC.

Only a few counts were recorded for this clone. The gene calls are TRBV29-1 and TRBJ2-5, with 9 bases aligning to TRBD2. The V gene end was trimmed by 4 bases and the J gene end by 5 bases; junction bases not matched to a gene: 2. Per germline, CDR1 SQVTM and CDR2 ANQGSEA. The CDR3 loop spans 12 amino acids. The CDR3 sequence is CSVGLADETQYF. DNA of the CDR3: TGCAGCGTTGGACTAGCGGATGAGACCCAGTACTTC.

The chain couples TRBV5-1 to TRBJ2-2, with D tentatively TRBD1 (6 bases). From germline, CDR1 is SGHRS and CDR2 YFSETQ. This CDR3 comprises 16 residues. Trimming shortened V by 0 bases and J by 7 bases, and 16 bases separated the two germline ends. In DNA, the CDR3 is TGCGCCAGCAGCTTGGCCCCAGGGGCTAGAGACGGGGAGCTGTTTTTT. Translation: CASSLAPGARDGELFF. Using reference TRBV5-1 and TRBJ2-2 for the parts outside the CDR3, the full variable domain is KAGVTQTPRYLIKTRGQQVTLSCSPISGHRSVSWYQQTPGQGLQFLFEYFSETQRNKGNFPGRFSGRQFSNSRSEMNVSTLELGDSALYLCASSLAPGARDGELFFGEGSRLTVL.

The rearrangement uses TRBV27 and TRBJ2-7, with a tentative D call TRBD1 (5 bases). CDR3 length: 10 amino acids. Looked up from germline, CDR1 is MNHEY and CDR2 is SMNVEV (reference sequence). The V end was cut by 8 bases, the J end by 7 bases, with 9 bases between. CDR3 loop: CASAGWEQYF. For the CDR3, the DNA is TGTGCCAGCGCAGGGTGGGAGCAGTACTTC.

This chain uses TRBV29-1 with TRBJ2-2; D uncertain. V lost 2 bases and J lost 1, with 8 bases in between. This CDR3 is 14 amino acids long. Germline CDR1 SQVTM, CDR2 ANQGSEA. CDR3 coding DNA: TGCAGCGTTGAATGGGCCGAGAACACCGGGGAGCTGTTTTTT. Translated, it gives CSVEWAENTGELFF.

The chain links TRBV7-9 to TRBJ2-3, with 7 bases lining up with TRBD1. J was trimmed by 2 bases and V by 5 bases; bases with no gene match: 16. Germline V lookup: CDR1 SEHNR, CDR2 FQNEAQ (reference sequence). The CDR3 loop spans 18 amino acids. CDR3 nucleotides: TGTGCCAGCAGCCAGTCCCGACAGGGTGGGACAATCACAGATACGCAGTATTTT. Translated, it gives CASSQSRQGGTITDTQYF.

The rearrangement links TRBV5-6 to TRBJ1-5; 10 bases fit TRBD1. CDR3 length equals 13 residues. J lost 6 bases, V lost 4 bases, and 1 base had no gene match. Germline V gene sequence: CDR1 SGHDT, CDR2 YYEEEE. CDR3 sequence (DNA): TGTGCCAGCAGCAGGGACAGGGGTCAGCCCCAGCATTTT. Its translation is CASSRDRGQPQHF.

This clone was observed a handful of times. The chain employs TRBV5-1 and TRBJ1-1; D gene unclear. The CDR3 is 14 amino acids. Trimming left V 3 bases short and J 0 bases short, with 9 bases between. CDR1 and CDR2 (germline): SGHRS, YFSETQ. CDR3 in DNA: TGCGCCAGCAGCTCGGCGGGATTGAACACTGAAGCTTTCTTT. It yields the protein CASSSAGLNTEAFF.

V usage is TRBV9 and J usage is TRBJ1-6, with no clear D. CDR3 size: 16 residues. The ends were cut back, 0 bases at V and 4 bases at J, with 11 bases in the middle. The V gene's germline CDR1 is SGDLS and CDR2 YYNGEE. The CDR3 protein is CASSVGAQDYNSPLHF. For the CDR3, the DNA is TGTGCCAGCAGCGTAGGAGCGCAGGATTATAATTCACCCCTCCACTTT.

The chain has TRBV2 and TRBJ1-1, with D unclear. Trimming left V 1 base short and J 1 base short, with 4 bases between. Germline V gene sequence: CDR1 SNHLY, CDR2 FYNNEI. This CDR3 spans 13 amino acids. The CDR3 nucleotides are TGTGCCAGCAGTGAAGACACGAACACTGAAGCTTTCTTT. Protein sequence: CASSEDTNTEAFF. Variable domain in full (rest from reference TRBV2 and TRBJ1-1): EPEVTQTPSHQVTQMGQEVILRCVPISNHLYFYWYRQILGQKVEFLVSFYNNEISEKSEIFDDQFSVERPDGSNFTLKIRSTKLEDSAMYFCASSEDTNTEAFFGQGTRLTVV.

This CDR3 reads CASRQLAGGPSEQFF. The CDR3 DNA sequence: TGTGCCAGCAGGCAACTAGCGGGGGGGCCGAGTGAGCAGTTCTTC. V gene TRBV2 combines with J gene TRBJ2-1; TRBD2 matches at 13 bases. The germline CDR1 and CDR2 sequences are SNHLY and FYNNEI. The J segment lost 9 bases and the V segment lost 6 bases, leaving 8 bases of the junction unmatched. The CDR3 is 15 amino acids.

A few counts support this clone. V is TRBV18 and J is TRBJ2-3; tentatively, D is TRBD1 (5 bases). CDR3 length equals 15 residues. V lost 4 bases and J lost 0, with 11 bases in between. The germline gives CDR1 KGHSH, CDR2 LQKENI. This chain's CDR3 is CASSRQWGSTDTQYF. Here the CDR3 DNA reads TGTGCCAGCTCACGACAGTGGGGCAGCACAGATACGCAGTATTTT.

The chain recombines TRBV6-5 with TRBJ1-1; 11 bases align to TRBD1. Trimming cost V 4 bases and J 1 base; bases outside gene matches: 2. The CDR3 spans 15 residues. The germline V gene has CDR1 MNHEY and CDR2 SVGAGI. The CDR3 nucleotides read TGTGCCAGCAGTTGGACAGGGGGCGCGAACACTGAAGCTTTCTTT. Translated, it gives CASSWTGGANTEAFF.